The rows below give T cell receptor beta chains drawn from one sample of a study of blood T cell repertoires in COVID-19. Sequenced by immunoSEQ multiplex PCR; TCRdb stores in-frame clones only, minus some. The table shows 200,000 to 300,000 clones, with about 87% occurring only once. The sequenced sample consisted of PBMCs or T cells enriched from blood (not recorded which). These receptors were collected from a woman aged 40-49 years with acute COVID-19. Both conserved end residues are part of each CDR3. The D gene is left open where the match is weak. Size tells how often a clone was seen (once, few, many) or the class of an expanded clone, and some rows leave it out.

j_gene	v_gene	abundance	d_gene	CDR3nt	CDR3aa
TRBJ2-6	TRBV19	.	.	TGTGCCAGTAGTTTCGGGGGAACTGGGGCCAACGTCCTGACTTTC	CASSFGGTGANVLTF
TRBJ2-3	TRBV5-1	.	.	TGCGCCAGCAGCTTGAGGCGGCTCACAGATACGCAGTATTTT	CASSLRRLTDTQYF
TRBJ2-5	TRBV13	few	TRBD2	TGTGCCAGCAGTCAACTAGCGGGGGGGCGGGAAGAGACCCAGTACTTC	CASSQLAGGREETQYF
TRBJ2-1	TRBV24-1	.	TRBD1	TGTGCCACCAGTGATGGACAGGGGGCCTTGGGCAATGAGCAGTTCTTC	CATSDGQGALGNEQFF
TRBJ1-6	TRBV27	.	.	TGTGCCAGCAGCCCCGGGGGAGGGACTCCTTTCTTCAGCTATAATTCACCCCTCCACTTT	CASSPGGGTPFFSYNSPLHF
TRBJ1-1	TRBV5-8	.	TRBD1	TGTGCCAGCAGCGACCTTCGACAGGGGAGGACTGAAGCTTTCTTT	CASSDLRQGRTEAFF
TRBJ2-7	TRBV30	.	.	TGTGCCTGTTCTAAGTCCAGGGATGGCGAGCAGTACTTC	CACSKSRDGEQYF
TRBJ2-7	TRBV6-5	few	.	TGTGCCTCCGGGGGCTCCTACGAGCAGTACTTC	CASGGSYEQYF
TRBJ2-5	TRBV5-1	.	.	TGCGCCAGCAGCTCTCAAGAGACCCAGTACTTC	CASSSQETQYF
TRBJ1-2	TRBV5-1	.	TRBD1	TGCGCCAGCAGCTTGGCTGTTGCAGGGGGCGGAGGCTACACCTTC	CASSLAVAGGGGYTF
TRBJ1-6	TRBV25-1	.	TRBD1	TGTGCCAGCAGTGCCTACCCAACAGGGGATTATTCACCCCTCCACTTT	CASSAYPTGDYSPLHF
TRBJ2-5	TRBV30	.	TRBD2	TGTGCCTGGAGGGTAGCGGGGGCTCTCGAGACCCAGTACTTC	CAWRVAGALETQYF
TRBJ2-3	TRBV25-1	.	.	TGTGCCAGCAGTGATTCGGGGAAGCTCACAGATACGCAGTATTTT	CASSDSGKLTDTQYF
TRBJ1-1	TRBV10-3	.	.	TGTGCCATCACGGCAGGGGTTTTGGGGACTGAAGCTTTCTTT	CAITAGVLGTEAFF
TRBJ2-1	TRBV27	.	TRBD2	TGTGCCAGCAGATCGGCGAACCGTTGGACTAGCGGGAAGGGTAGCAATGAGCAGTTCTTC	CASRSANRWTSGKGSNEQFF